This T cell receptor beta chain was obtained from a study of monozygotic twins with inflammatory bowel disease. Study-level results: Nothing supported a single strong signal or clonotype that was associated with IBD.

For each CDR3 protein, TCRdb gives one entry from its re-call of the 5' RACE reads, without DNA. The sample holds approximately 330,000 distinct CDR3 sequences. Note on this clonotype: The target antigen is unknown.

CDR1 DFQATT and CDR2 SNEGSKA come from the germline V gene (reference sequence). This CDR3 spans 14 amino acids. The sequence was collected from a human donor with ulcerative colitis or Crohn's disease, or a healthy co-twin of an affected twin (not recorded which). The J gene is TRBJ2-1, the V gene TRBV20-1; TCRdb proposes TRBD2, but this gene call is untestable without DNA. The specimen sequenced was blood. CDR3 residues: CSAGAAGSYNEQFF.